This TCR beta chain stems from a study of T cells in narcolepsy. Whole-study findings and limits: Same-patient CSF and blood CD4+ T cell clonotypes included HCRT-specific and TRIB2-specific autoreactive ones. Autoreactive clone sequences were missing from some blood memory CD4+ repertoires.

Only in-frame clones appear in the TCRdb table, and some are missing; sequencing was by immunoSEQ multiplex PCR. The sample carries about 35,000 clones, more than 65% recorded once. V lost 3 bases and J lost 0, with 5 bases in between. The CDR3 totals 13 residues. Germline V gene sequence: CDR1 MNHEY, CDR2 SMNVEV (reference sequence). Concerning this clone itself: What it binds is unknown.

What was sequenced was memory (CD45RA-) CD4+ T cells from blood. The receptor's source is a human donor in good health. The V and J genes are TRBV27 and TRBJ2-5; no reliable D call. CDR3 protein: CASSLGNQETQYF. CDR3 bases: TGTGCCAGCAGTTTGGGGAACCAAGAGACCCAGTACTTC.